Listed below are T cell receptor beta chains from one sample, sequenced in a study of cytotoxic CD8 clonotypes in ibrutinib-treated CLL. This table comes from immunoSEQ multiplex PCR, and its TCRdb copy is limited to in-frame clones, with some not included. The sample consists of roughly 17,000 clones, around two thirds of them appearing once. Here the sequenced sample was PBMCs, taken after 12 months of ibrutinib treatment. The receptor source for this set is a human donor with chronic lymphocytic leukemia. Each CDR3 is given with its conserved first and last residue. The D gene is left open where the match is weak. Clone size, where shown, is once, few, many, or a class for clones that have expanded.

TRBV9	NA	TRBJ2-3	NA	TGTGCCAGCAGGGGGAGCACAGATACGCAGTATTTT	CASRGSTDTQYF
TRBV2	TRBD1	TRBJ2-7	few	TGTGCCAGCAGTGAAGTTCCGGGACAGGGTTACGAGCAGTACTTC	CASSEVPGQGYEQYF
TRBV30	NA	TRBJ2-7	NA	TGTGCCTGGAGCGTGGTTGGGACCGAGCAGTACTTC	CAWSVVGTEQYF
TRBV10-1	TRBD1	TRBJ2-5	NA	TGCGCCAGCAGCTATCTCCGGGACAGGGGGCTAAGGACCCAGTACTTC	CASSYLRDRGLRTQYF
TRBV4-1	NA	TRBJ2-3	NA	TGCGCCAGCACCTTAAGGTCCGGGGGCACAGATACGCAGTATTTT	CASTLRSGGTDTQYF
TRBV5-1	TRBD2	TRBJ2-5	NA	TGCGCCAGCAGCTCGGGACTAGCGGGAGTTTCGGTTACAGAGACCCAGTACTTC	CASSSGLAGVSVTETQYF
TRBV6-5	NA	TRBJ2-7	NA	TGTGCCAGCAGTTACTCGATTCAGGGACCGCCTTACGAGCAGTACTTC	CASSYSIQGPPYEQYF
TRBV29-1	TRBD1	TRBJ2-3	NA	TGCAGCGTTGCACAGGGGGGCCCGAGGGATACGCAGTATTTT	CSVAQGGPRDTQYF
TRBV5-6	NA	TRBJ1-2	NA	TGTGCCAGCAGCTATGGGGCGGCGGGCTATGGCTACACCTTC	CASSYGAAGYGYTF
TRBV19	TRBD1	TRBJ1-4	few	TGTGCCACCGAACCTTGGTTGACAGGGGTCAGAGAAAAACTGTTTTTT	CATEPWLTGVREKLFF
TRBV28	TRBD2	TRBJ2-3	few	TGTGCCAGCGTTAAACCGGGACTAGCGAGAACCACAGATACGCAGTATTTT	CASVKPGLARTTDTQYF
TRBV6-6	TRBD2	TRBJ2-7	few	TGTGCCAGCAGACCGGGACTAGCGGGAGGTGACGCTCAGTACTTC	CASRPGLAGGDAQYF
TRBV2	NA	TRBJ1-2	NA	TGTGCCAGCAGTGACTCCGTCCTCGGCTATGGCTACACCTTC	CASSDSVLGYGYTF
TRBV5-1	NA	TRBJ1-2	NA	TGCGCCAGCAGCTTGGAGGCAGTTTCCTATGGCTACACCTTC	CASSLEAVSYGYTF
TRBV29-1	NA	TRBJ2-2	once	TGCAGCGTTGTTAGTCAGGCCAACACCGGGGAGCTGTTTTTT	CSVVSQANTGELFF
TRBV2	NA	TRBJ2-5	NA	TGTGCCAGCACCAGACTAGACGAGACCCAGTACTTC	CASTRLDETQYF
TRBV2	TRBD1	TRBJ1-2	few	TGTGCCAGCAGAGAACAGCCGGGACAGGGTGGAGGCTATGGCTACACCTTC	CASREQPGQGGGYGYTF
TRBV7-2	NA	TRBJ2-7	NA	TGTGCCAGCAGCTTATTCGACGGACCGTCCTACGAGCAGTACTTC	CASSLFDGPSYEQYF
TRBV7-9	TRBD1	TRBJ1-4	NA	TGTGCCAGCAGCTTAGGCAGGGGGCGAGTGACTAATGAAAAACTGTTTTTT	CASSLGRGRVTNEKLFF
TRBV7-2	TRBD2	TRBJ2-5	few	TGTGCCAGCAGTTATAGGGGGACTAGTTCCCAAGAGACCCAGTACTTC	CASSYRGTSSQETQYF
TRBV19	NA	TRBJ2-2	few	TGTGCCAGTAGTACCTTAACCGTACAGGGTCGGACCGGGGAGCTGTTTTTT	CASSTLTVQGRTGELFF
TRBV28	NA	TRBJ2-7	few	TGTGCCAGCAGTTCGTCGACCCGAGGAGGCGACGAGCAGTACTTC	CASSSSTRGGDEQYF
TRBV27	NA	TRBJ1-3	few	TGTGCCAGCAGCACGGGACGGCGAGCGAACACCATATATTTT	CASSTGRRANTIYF
TRBV4-1	NA	TRBJ2-4	NA	TGCGCCAGCAGCCAAGAGGGATCGCTAGCCAAAAACATTCAGTACTTC	CASSQEGSLAKNIQYF
TRBV5-4	NA	TRBJ1-2	NA	TGTGCCAGCAGCGTAGGGAGCAGACGGGGGGCGCGGGACACCTTC	CASSVGSRRGARDTF
TRBV11-2	NA	TRBJ1-2	NA	TGTGCCAGCAGCTCCCTTAGGCGGGACAACTATGGCTACACCTTC	CASSSLRRDNYGYTF
TRBV7-2	NA	TRBJ1-2	NA	TGTGCCAGCAGCCCCTATACCCCGGACAGTTTTGGCTACACCTTC	CASSPYTPDSFGYTF
TRBV7-3	NA	TRBJ1-1	NA	TGTGCCAGCAGCTTCCGCCGGCACACTGAAGCTTTCTTT	CASSFRRHTEAFF
TRBV19	NA	TRBJ1-5	few	TGTGCCAGTAGTCTAGACAGGAATCAGCCCCAGCATTTT	CASSLDRNQPQHF
TRBV5-1	NA	TRBJ2-1	NA	TGCGCCAGCAGCTTGCAGGCGGGAAGCTCCTACAATGAGCAGTTCTTC	CASSLQAGSSYNEQFF
TRBV7-8	TRBD1	TRBJ1-4	NA	TGTGCCAGCAGCCTCGGAGCCGGGACAGGGGACTTTTTTGAAAAACTGTTTTTT	CASSLGAGTGDFFEKLFF
TRBV27	TRBD2	TRBJ2-1	NA	TGTGCCAGCAGACGACTAGCGGAAAACAATGAGCAGTTCTTC	CASRRLAENNEQFF
TRBV27	NA	TRBJ2-3	once	TGTGCCAGCAGTTCGGTGTTCGACAGCACTAGCACAGATACGCAGTATTTT	CASSSVFDSTSTDTQYF
TRBV5-5	TRBD2	TRBJ2-3	few	TGCGCCAGCAGCCAGACTAGCAGCACAGATACGCAGTATTTT	CASSQTSSTDTQYF
TRBV28	TRBD2	TRBJ2-1	NA	TGTGCCAGCAGTCCCGGGGGGGGCAGAGGATACAATGAGCAGTTCTTC	CASSPGGGRGYNEQFF
TRBV19	TRBD2	TRBJ2-5	NA	TGTGCCAGTAGTAACTCAGGACTAGCGGGGGAGACCCAGTACTTC	CASSNSGLAGETQYF
TRBV28	TRBD1	TRBJ1-1	once	TGTGCCAGCAGTTTACTGCAGGGGGGAAACACTGAAGCTTTCTTT	CASSLLQGGNTEAFF
TRBV7-8	NA	TRBJ2-3	NA	TGTGCCAGCAGCTCCAGACTGGAAGCCCACTCTAGCACAGATACGCAGTATTTT	CASSSRLEAHSSTDTQYF
TRBV5-6	NA	TRBJ2-5	NA	TGTGCCAGCAGCTTGAACCCAGGGGAAGAGACCCAGTACTTC	CASSLNPGEETQYF
TRBV7-9	TRBD1	TRBJ2-5	few	TGTGCCAGCAGCCCGAGAGGGGGACAGGGCGGTGAGACCCAGTACTTC	CASSPRGGQGGETQYF
TRBV10-1	NA	TRBJ1-2	few	TGCGCCAGCAGTGAGTCGGGGTTCGGCTACACCTTC	CASSESGFGYTF
TRBV5-1	NA	TRBJ2-1	NA	TGCGCCAGCAGCTTGGCCGGGCTAGCTTACAATGAGCAGTTCTTC	CASSLAGLAYNEQFF
TRBV7-6	NA	TRBJ2-1	NA	TGTGCCAGCAGCTTAACTGTACGGGGTGAGCAGTTCTTC	CASSLTVRGEQFF
TRBV4-1	NA	TRBJ2-5	NA	TGCGCCAGCAGCCAAGATTTGCGCGAGACCCAGTACTTC	CASSQDLRETQYF
TRBV14	NA	TRBJ1-2	few	TGTGCCAGCAGCCAAGTGTATCGGGACGTCACTGGAAACTATGGCTACACCTTC	CASSQVYRDVTGNYGYTF
TRBV6-1	NA	TRBJ2-3	NA	TGTGCCAGCAGTGAGGAGACTAGGGGGCCAGATACGCAGTATTTT	CASSEETRGPDTQYF
TRBV14	TRBD1	TRBJ2-5	NA	TGTGCCAGCACCCGGGACAGGGGCGCTGAGACCCAGTACTTC	CASTRDRGAETQYF
TRBV28	TRBD2	TRBJ2-1	NA	TGTGCCAGCAGGACTAGCGGGAACAATGAGCAGTTCTTC	CASRTSGNNEQFF
TRBV5-6	NA	TRBJ2-3	hyperexpanded	TGTGCCAGCAGCCCCGAGTTACGGGAAGCAGGTACAGATACGCAGTATTTT	CASSPELREAGTDTQYF
TRBV2	NA	TRBJ1-1	NA	TGTGCCAGCAGTGCAGTTGGGAACACTGAAGCTTTCTTT	CASSAVGNTEAFF
TRBV19	NA	TRBJ2-3	NA	TGTGCCACCAAGGAGGGTAACACAGATACGCAGTATTTT	CATKEGNTDTQYF